The rows below give T cell receptor beta chains drawn from one sample of a study of blood T cell repertoires in COVID-19. Profiling relied on immunoSEQ multiplex PCR, and the TCRdb table lists in-frame clones only, not all of them. The sample gives 100,000 to 150,000 clones, 65% to 80% of which show up once; about 2.7% is in the top ten. Input material: peripheral blood. Every receptor here comes from a man in his fifties or sixties with acute or convalescent COVID-19. Each CDR3 is given with its conserved first and last residue. Each record gives: J gene, V gene, D gene, clone size, CDR3 protein, CDR3 DNA. A D gene is named only where the DNA matches it firmly. Clone size is given for some rows only: seen once, a few or many times, or a class if the clone is expanded.

j_call: TRBJ2-3; v_call: TRBV5-1; d_call: TRBD2; clone_size: .; cdr3_aa: CASSWGGSTDTQYF; cdr3_nt: TGCGCCAGCAGCTGGGGAGGGAGCACAGATACGCAGTATTTT
j_call: TRBJ2-2; v_call: TRBV6-4; d_call: .; clone_size: .; cdr3_aa: CASSDLANTGELFF; cdr3_nt: TGTGCCAGCAGTGACCTCGCGAACACCGGGGAGCTGTTTTTT
j_call: TRBJ2-7; v_call: TRBV7-8; d_call: TRBD2; clone_size: .; cdr3_aa: CASSFSGASSYEQYF; cdr3_nt: TGTGCCAGCAGCTTTAGCGGGGCTAGCTCCTACGAGCAGTACTTC
j_call: TRBJ2-3; v_call: TRBV28; d_call: TRBD2; clone_size: .; cdr3_aa: CASSPQLAGASTDTQYF; cdr3_nt: TGTGCCAGCAGTCCTCAACTAGCGGGGGCAAGCACAGATACGCAGTATTTT
j_call: TRBJ1-1; v_call: TRBV7-9; d_call: .; clone_size: few; cdr3_aa: CASSLPTGMNTEAFF; cdr3_nt: TGTGCCAGCAGCTTACCGACAGGAATGAACACTGAAGCTTTCTTT
j_call: TRBJ2-3; v_call: TRBV7-9; d_call: .; clone_size: .; cdr3_aa: CASSPQDKPGQGTDTQYF; cdr3_nt: TGTGCCAGCAGCCCTCAGGATAAACCGGGACAAGGGACAGATACGCAGTATTTT
j_call: TRBJ1-5; v_call: TRBV4-1; d_call: TRBD1; clone_size: .; cdr3_aa: CASSHFTPGQGIHSNQPQHF; cdr3_nt: TGCGCCAGCAGCCATTTCACGCCGGGACAGGGGATACATAGCAATCAGCCCCAGCATTTT
j_call: TRBJ1-2; v_call: TRBV5-1; d_call: .; clone_size: .; cdr3_aa: CASSPLDYGYTF; cdr3_nt: TGCGCCAGCAGCCCTCTTGACTATGGCTACACCTTC
j_call: TRBJ1-2; v_call: TRBV5-1; d_call: .; clone_size: .; cdr3_aa: CASSLAKEGYGYTF; cdr3_nt: TGCGCCAGCAGCTTGGCCAAGGAGGGCTATGGCTACACCTTC
j_call: TRBJ2-7; v_call: TRBV3-1/TRBV3-2; d_call: .; clone_size: .; cdr3_aa: CASSQFHGGGEQYF; cdr3_nt: TGTGCCAGCAGCCAATTTCACGGGGGAGGTGAGCAGTACTTC
j_call: TRBJ1-3; v_call: TRBV7-2; d_call: .; clone_size: .; cdr3_aa: CASSLVVGDSGNTIYF; cdr3_nt: TGTGCCAGCAGCTTAGTAGTGGGAGACTCTGGAAACACCATATATTTT
j_call: TRBJ2-5; v_call: TRBV27; d_call: TRBD2; clone_size: .; cdr3_aa: CASSPQRGGGAETQYF; cdr3_nt: TGTGCCAGCAGTCCTCAGAGGGGCGGGGGGGCGGAGACCCAGTACTTC
j_call: TRBJ1-1; v_call: TRBV9; d_call: .; clone_size: .; cdr3_aa: CASSETIVPPHEAFF; cdr3_nt: TGTGCCAGCAGTGAGACAATCGTACCCCCCCATGAAGCTTTCTTT
j_call: TRBJ2-3; v_call: TRBV3-1/TRBV3-2; d_call: TRBD2; clone_size: .; cdr3_aa: CASSLLGLAGGFDTQYF; cdr3_nt: TGTGCCAGCAGCCTCCTCGGACTAGCGGGAGGGTTTGATACGCAGTATTTT
j_call: TRBJ2-5; v_call: TRBV5-6; d_call: TRBD1; clone_size: .; cdr3_aa: CASSLPDRTQETQYF; cdr3_nt: TGTGCCAGCAGCTTGCCGGACAGGACACAAGAGACCCAGTACTTC
j_call: TRBJ2-1; v_call: TRBV28; d_call: TRBD2; clone_size: once; cdr3_aa: CASSSISGIGDEQFF; cdr3_nt: TGTGCCAGCAGTTCGATTAGCGGGATCGGGGATGAGCAGTTCTTC
j_call: TRBJ2-3; v_call: TRBV7-2; d_call: .; clone_size: .; cdr3_aa: CASSLVYALGLDPTDTQYF; cdr3_nt: TGTGCCAGCAGCTTAGTTTATGCGTTGGGACTCGACCCCACAGATACGCAGTATTTT
j_call: TRBJ2-3; v_call: TRBV5-6; d_call: TRBD2; clone_size: .; cdr3_aa: CASSATGGGRTDTQYF; cdr3_nt: TGTGCCAGCAGCGCAACTGGCGGGGGGCGCACAGATACGCAGTATTTT
j_call: TRBJ1-1; v_call: TRBV7-9; d_call: TRBD1; clone_size: .; cdr3_aa: CASGSGQAGFSEAFF; cdr3_nt: TGTGCCAGCGGATCGGGACAGGCGGGTTTTTCTGAAGCTTTCTTT
j_call: TRBJ2-5; v_call: TRBV30; d_call: TRBD2; clone_size: .; cdr3_aa: CAWTSSGWETQYF; cdr3_nt: TGTGCCTGGACAAGTAGCGGGTGGGAGACCCAGTACTTC
j_call: TRBJ2-3; v_call: TRBV2; d_call: TRBD1; clone_size: .; cdr3_aa: CASSKDRGRRTQYF; cdr3_nt: TGTGCCAGCAGTAAAGACAGGGGGCGTCGTACGCAGTATTTT
j_call: TRBJ1-4; v_call: TRBV2; d_call: .; clone_size: .; cdr3_aa: CASSGTTLATNEKLFF; cdr3_nt: TGTGCCAGCAGCGGGACTACCCTCGCAACTAATGAAAAACTGTTTTTT
j_call: TRBJ1-5; v_call: TRBV28; d_call: .; clone_size: .; cdr3_aa: CASSTDDWSNQPQHF; cdr3_nt: TGTGCCAGCAGCACTGATGATTGGAGCAATCAGCCCCAGCATTTT
j_call: TRBJ2-2; v_call: TRBV5-4; d_call: TRBD1; clone_size: once; cdr3_aa: CASSLGGGFNTGELFF; cdr3_nt: TGTGCCAGCAGCTTGGGAGGGGGCTTTAACACCGGGGAGCTGTTTTTT
j_call: TRBJ2-7; v_call: TRBV6-1; d_call: TRBD1; clone_size: .; cdr3_aa: CASSDRGSEQYF; cdr3_nt: TGTGCCAGCAGTGACAGGGGGTCCGAGCAGTACTTC
j_call: TRBJ1-6; v_call: TRBV5-1; d_call: TRBD1; clone_size: .; cdr3_aa: CASSTEGAMGDNSPLHF; cdr3_nt: TGCGCCAGCTCAACGGAGGGGGCGATGGGCGATAATTCACCCCTCCACTTT
j_call: TRBJ2-7; v_call: TRBV4-1; d_call: TRBD1; clone_size: .; cdr3_aa: CASSPGQGEYEQYF; cdr3_nt: TGCGCCAGCAGCCCAGGACAGGGGGAGTACGAGCAGTACTTC
j_call: TRBJ2-7; v_call: TRBV7-7; d_call: .; clone_size: .; cdr3_aa: CASSVGGFGYEQYF; cdr3_nt: TGTGCTAGCAGCGTAGGCGGGTTCGGATACGAGCAGTACTTC
j_call: TRBJ1-4; v_call: TRBV11-2; d_call: TRBD1; clone_size: .; cdr3_aa: CASSPSGQETTNEKLFF; cdr3_nt: TGTGCCAGCAGCCCTTCGGGACAGGAGACAACTAATGAAAAACTGTTTTTT
j_call: TRBJ2-5; v_call: TRBV12-3/TRBV12-4; d_call: TRBD1; clone_size: .; cdr3_aa: CASSLRDRETQYF; cdr3_nt: TGTGCCAGCAGTTTAAGGGACAGAGAGACCCAGTACTTC
j_call: TRBJ1-3; v_call: TRBV2; d_call: .; clone_size: once; cdr3_aa: CASSEAGPGNTIYF; cdr3_nt: TGTGCCAGCAGTGAGGCAGGGCCTGGAAACACCATATATTTT
j_call: TRBJ1-2; v_call: TRBV9; d_call: TRBD1; clone_size: .; cdr3_aa: CASSGGQGAQANYGYTF; cdr3_nt: TGTGCCAGCAGCGGGGGACAGGGGGCCCAGGCAAACTATGGCTACACCTTC
j_call: TRBJ2-5; v_call: TRBV21-1; d_call: .; clone_size: .; cdr3_aa: CASSGRDRRETQYF; cdr3_nt: TGTGCCAGCAGCGGACGGGACAGGCGAGAGACCCAGTACTTC
j_call: TRBJ2-3; v_call: TRBV19; d_call: .; clone_size: .; cdr3_aa: CASSVDTAREDTQYF; cdr3_nt: TGTGCCAGTAGTGTGGACACGGCTCGTGAGGATACGCAGTATTTT
j_call: TRBJ1-5; v_call: TRBV6-5; d_call: .; clone_size: many; cdr3_aa: CASRPTGRNQPQHF; cdr3_nt: TGTGCCAGCAGGCCTACAGGGAGAAATCAGCCCCAGCATTTT
j_call: TRBJ1-5; v_call: TRBV19; d_call: .; clone_size: .; cdr3_aa: CASSIDSRSQPQHF; cdr3_nt: TGTGCCAGTAGTATCGACAGTAGATCTCAGCCCCAGCATTTT
j_call: TRBJ2-2; v_call: TRBV5-1; d_call: .; clone_size: .; cdr3_aa: CASSLDGLDTGELFF; cdr3_nt: TGCGCCAGCAGCTTGGACGGGTTAGACACCGGGGAGCTGTTTTTT
j_call: TRBJ2-7; v_call: TRBV27; d_call: TRBD2; clone_size: .; cdr3_aa: CASSWSTSGSQYEQYF; cdr3_nt: TGTGCCAGCAGTTGGTCAACTAGCGGGTCGCAATACGAGCAGTACTTC
j_call: TRBJ1-4; v_call: TRBV19; d_call: .; clone_size: few; cdr3_aa: CASSPTSVSQEKLFF; cdr3_nt: TGTGCCAGTAGTCCAACGTCCGTGTCGCAGGAAAAACTGTTTTTT
j_call: TRBJ2-4; v_call: TRBV6-5; d_call: TRBD1; clone_size: .; cdr3_aa: CASERDRINIQYF; cdr3_nt: TGTGCCAGCGAGAGGGACAGAATAAACATTCAGTACTTC
j_call: TRBJ2-2; v_call: TRBV11-2; d_call: .; clone_size: .; cdr3_aa: CASQPWTLTVANTGELFF; cdr3_nt: TGTGCCAGCCAACCTTGGACATTGACCGTCGCGAACACCGGGGAGCTGTTTTTT
j_call: TRBJ1-6; v_call: TRBV14; d_call: .; clone_size: .; cdr3_aa: CASSQDSFFSSYNSPLHF; cdr3_nt: TGTGCCAGCAGCCAGGACAGTTTTTTCAGCTCCTATAATTCACCCCTCCACTTT
j_call: TRBJ2-3; v_call: TRBV3-1/TRBV3-2; d_call: .; clone_size: .; cdr3_aa: CASSQLRRTDTQYF; cdr3_nt: TGTGCCAGCAGCCAGCTACGTAGAACAGATACGCAGTATTTT
j_call: TRBJ1-1; v_call: TRBV6-1; d_call: .; clone_size: .; cdr3_aa: CASSEYLRTTEAFF; cdr3_nt: TGTGCCAGCAGTGAATATCTACGCACCACTGAAGCTTTCTTT
j_call: TRBJ1-6; v_call: TRBV9; d_call: .; clone_size: once; cdr3_aa: CASSFQDSASPLHF; cdr3_nt: TGTGCCAGCAGCTTTCAAGACAGTGCTTCACCCCTCCACTTT
j_call: TRBJ2-1; v_call: TRBV6-5; d_call: TRBD1; clone_size: .; cdr3_aa: CASSLDRGRNEQFF; cdr3_nt: TGTGCCAGCAGCCTCGACAGGGGGCGGAATGAGCAGTTCTTC
j_call: TRBJ1-2; v_call: TRBV19; d_call: .; clone_size: few; cdr3_aa: CASSIGRGGGYTF; cdr3_nt: TGTGCCAGTAGTATAGGAAGGGGCGGTGGCTACACCTTC
j_call: TRBJ2-7; v_call: TRBV5-5; d_call: .; clone_size: few; cdr3_aa: CASSLGGDEQYF; cdr3_nt: TGTGCCAGCAGCTTAGGGGGGGACGAGCAGTACTTC